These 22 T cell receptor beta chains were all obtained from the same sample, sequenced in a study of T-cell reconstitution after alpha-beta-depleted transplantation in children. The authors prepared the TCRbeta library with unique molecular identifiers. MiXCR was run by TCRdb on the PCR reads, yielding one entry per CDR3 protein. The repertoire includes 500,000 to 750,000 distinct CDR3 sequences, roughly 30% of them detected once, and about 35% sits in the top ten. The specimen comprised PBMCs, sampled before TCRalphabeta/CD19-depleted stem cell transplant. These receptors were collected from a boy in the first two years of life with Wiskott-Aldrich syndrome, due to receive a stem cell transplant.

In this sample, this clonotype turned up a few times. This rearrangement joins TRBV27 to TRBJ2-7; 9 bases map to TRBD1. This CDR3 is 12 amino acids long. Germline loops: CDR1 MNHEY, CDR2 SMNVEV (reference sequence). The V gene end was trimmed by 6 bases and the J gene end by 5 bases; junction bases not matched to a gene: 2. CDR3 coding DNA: TGTGCCAGCAGGGACAGGGGTGACGAGCAGTACTTC. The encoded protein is CASRDRGDEQYF.

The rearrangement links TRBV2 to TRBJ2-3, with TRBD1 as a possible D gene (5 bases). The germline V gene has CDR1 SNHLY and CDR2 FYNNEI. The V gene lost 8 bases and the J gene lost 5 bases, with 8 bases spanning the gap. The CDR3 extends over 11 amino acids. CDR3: CASGAEDTQYF. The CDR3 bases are TGTGCCAGCGGGGCCGAAGATACGCAGTATTTT.

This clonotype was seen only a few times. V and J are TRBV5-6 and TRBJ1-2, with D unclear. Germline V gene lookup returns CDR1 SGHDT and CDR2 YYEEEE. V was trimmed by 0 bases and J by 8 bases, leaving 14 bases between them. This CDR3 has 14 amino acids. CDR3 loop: CASSLVYRGGGYTF. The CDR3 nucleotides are TGTGCCAGCAGCTTGGTGTACCGGGGAGGAGGCTACACCTTC.

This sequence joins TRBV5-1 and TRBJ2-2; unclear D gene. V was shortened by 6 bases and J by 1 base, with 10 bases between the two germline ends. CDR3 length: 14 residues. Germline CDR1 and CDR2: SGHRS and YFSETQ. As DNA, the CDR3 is TGCGCCAGCATGTACTCGGGGAACACCGGGGAGCTGTTTTTT. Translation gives CASMYSGNTGELFF.

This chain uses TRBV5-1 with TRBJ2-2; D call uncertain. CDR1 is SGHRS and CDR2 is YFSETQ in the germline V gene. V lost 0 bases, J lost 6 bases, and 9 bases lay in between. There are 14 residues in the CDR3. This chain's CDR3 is CASSLVGFAGELFF. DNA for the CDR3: TGCGCCAGCAGCTTGGTTGGTTTCGCCGGGGAGCTGTTTTTT.

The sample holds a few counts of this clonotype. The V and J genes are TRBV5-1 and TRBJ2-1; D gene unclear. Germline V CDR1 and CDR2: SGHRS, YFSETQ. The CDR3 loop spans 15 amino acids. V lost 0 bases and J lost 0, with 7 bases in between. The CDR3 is CASSLEQTSYNEQFF. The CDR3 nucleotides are TGCGCCAGCAGCTTGGAACAGACCTCCTACAATGAGCAGTTCTTC.

The CDR3 DNA is TGCGCCGGTTCATCGGGGGCTGGCAATGAGCAGTTCTTC. Translating gives CAGSSGAGNEQFF. V gene TRBV5-1 combines with J gene TRBJ2-1; D possibly matches TRBD1 or TRBD2 (6 bases each). Trimming cost V 10 bases and J 6 bases, with 17 bases left between them. Germline V gives CDR1 SGHRS, CDR2 YFSETQ. The CDR3 runs to 13 residues.

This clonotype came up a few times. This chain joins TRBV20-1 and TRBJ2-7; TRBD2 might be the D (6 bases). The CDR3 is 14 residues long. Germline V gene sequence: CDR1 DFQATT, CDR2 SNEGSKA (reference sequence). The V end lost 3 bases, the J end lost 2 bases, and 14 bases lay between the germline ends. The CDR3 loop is CSASFLVAAYEQYF. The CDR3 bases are TGCAGTGCTAGTTTTTTAGTAGCGGCCTACGAGCAGTACTTC.

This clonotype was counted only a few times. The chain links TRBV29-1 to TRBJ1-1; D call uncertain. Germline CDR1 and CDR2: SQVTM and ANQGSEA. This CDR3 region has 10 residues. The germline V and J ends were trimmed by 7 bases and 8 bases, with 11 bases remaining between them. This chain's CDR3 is CSAINQEAFF. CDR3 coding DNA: TGCAGCGCCATTAATCAGGAAGCTTTCTTT.

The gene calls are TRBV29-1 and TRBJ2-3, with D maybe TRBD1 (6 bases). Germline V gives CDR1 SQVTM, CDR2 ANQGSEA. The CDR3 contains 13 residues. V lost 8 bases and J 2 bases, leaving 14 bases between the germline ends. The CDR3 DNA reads TGCAGCTTACGGGACATACCCACAGATACGCAGTATTTT. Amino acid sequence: CSLRDIPTDTQYF.

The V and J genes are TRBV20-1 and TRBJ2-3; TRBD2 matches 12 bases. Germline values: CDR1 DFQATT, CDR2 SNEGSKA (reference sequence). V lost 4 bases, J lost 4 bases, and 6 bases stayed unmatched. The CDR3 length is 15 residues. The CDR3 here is CSAMPTSGSADTQYF. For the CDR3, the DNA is TGCAGTGCTATGCCGACTAGCGGGAGTGCAGATACGCAGTATTTT.

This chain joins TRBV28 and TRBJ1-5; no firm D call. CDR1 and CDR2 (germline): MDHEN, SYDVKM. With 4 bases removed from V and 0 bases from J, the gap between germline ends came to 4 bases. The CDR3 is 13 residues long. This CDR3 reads CASSWNSNQPQHF. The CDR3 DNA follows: TGTGCCAGCAGTTGGAATAGCAATCAGCCCCAGCATTTT.

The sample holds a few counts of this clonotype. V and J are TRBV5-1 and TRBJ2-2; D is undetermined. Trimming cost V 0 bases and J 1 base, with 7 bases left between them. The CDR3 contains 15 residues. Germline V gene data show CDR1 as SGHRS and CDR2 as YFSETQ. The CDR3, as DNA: TGCGCCAGCAGCTTGGAGGTTGTGAACACCGGGGAGCTGTTTTTT. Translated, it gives CASSLEVVNTGELFF.

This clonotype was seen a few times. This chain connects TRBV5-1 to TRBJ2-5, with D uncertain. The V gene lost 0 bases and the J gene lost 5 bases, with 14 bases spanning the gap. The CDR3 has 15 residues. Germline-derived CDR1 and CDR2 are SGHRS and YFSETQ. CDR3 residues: CASSLEIFVGETQYF. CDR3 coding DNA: TGCGCCAGCAGCTTGGAGATTTTTGTTGGGGAGACCCAGTACTTC.

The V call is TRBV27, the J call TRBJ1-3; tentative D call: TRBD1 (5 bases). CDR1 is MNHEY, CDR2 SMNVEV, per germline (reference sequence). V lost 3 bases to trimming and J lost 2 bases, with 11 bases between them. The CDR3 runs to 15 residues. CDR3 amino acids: CASSLAGHPGNTIYF. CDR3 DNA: TGTGCCAGCAGTTTGGCAGGGCACCCTGGAAACACCATATATTTT.

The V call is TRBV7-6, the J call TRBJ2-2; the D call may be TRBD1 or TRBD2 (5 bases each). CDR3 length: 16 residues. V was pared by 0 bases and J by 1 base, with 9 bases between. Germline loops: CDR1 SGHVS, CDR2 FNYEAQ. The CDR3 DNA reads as TGTGCCAGCAGCTTAGCCGGGGCCCTGAACACCGGGGAGCTGTTTTTT. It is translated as CASSLAGALNTGELFF.

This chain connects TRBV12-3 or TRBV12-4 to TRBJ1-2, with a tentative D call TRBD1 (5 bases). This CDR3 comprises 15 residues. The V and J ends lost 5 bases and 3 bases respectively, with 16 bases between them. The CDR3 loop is CASSDRPRGDYGYTF. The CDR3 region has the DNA TGTGCCAGCAGTGACCGACCTAGGGGAGACTATGGCTACACCTTC.

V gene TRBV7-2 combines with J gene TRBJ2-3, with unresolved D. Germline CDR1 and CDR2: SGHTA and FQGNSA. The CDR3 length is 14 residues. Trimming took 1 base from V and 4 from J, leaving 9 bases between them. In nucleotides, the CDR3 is TGTGCCAGCAGCTTAGGGTTGCGCGCAGATACGCAGTATTTT. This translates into CASSLGLRADTQYF.

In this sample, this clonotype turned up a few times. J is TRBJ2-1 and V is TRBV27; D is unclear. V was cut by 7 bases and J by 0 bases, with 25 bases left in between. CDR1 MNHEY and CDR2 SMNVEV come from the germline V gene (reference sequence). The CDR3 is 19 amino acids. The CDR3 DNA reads TGTGCCAGCACCTCCCAGTCTCAAGGACGACCGTTCTCCTACAATGAGCAGTTCTTC. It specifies CASTSQSQGRPFSYNEQFF.

CDR3 nucleotide sequence: TGTGCCAGTACGTTCTTAGCGGGAGCAAGGAATGAGCAGTTCTTC. Amino acid sequence: CASTFLAGARNEQFF. The genes are TRBV19 and TRBJ2-1; 9 bases fit TRBD2. J gave up 7 bases and V 7 bases, and 11 bases lay outside the gene matches. CDR1 is LNHDA, CDR2 SQIVND, per germline (reference sequence). This CDR3 region has 15 residues.

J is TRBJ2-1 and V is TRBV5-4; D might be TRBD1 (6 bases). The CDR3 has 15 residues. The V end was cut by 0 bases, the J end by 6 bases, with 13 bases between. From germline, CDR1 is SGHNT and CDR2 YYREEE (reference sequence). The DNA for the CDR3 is TGTGCCAGCAGCTTGGGGGGACAAGAGTCCAATGAGCAGTTCTTC. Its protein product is CASSLGGQESNEQFF.

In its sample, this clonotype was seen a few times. CDR3 coding DNA: TGCGCCAGCACCCCGGGACACCTCTACGAGCAGTACTTC. It codes for CASTPGHLYEQYF. The chain uses TRBV10-2 and TRBJ2-7; TRBD1 might be the D (6 bases). CDR3 length: 13 residues. V was trimmed by 7 bases and J by 3 bases, leaving 13 bases between them. Germline V gives CDR1 WSHSY, CDR2 SAAADI.